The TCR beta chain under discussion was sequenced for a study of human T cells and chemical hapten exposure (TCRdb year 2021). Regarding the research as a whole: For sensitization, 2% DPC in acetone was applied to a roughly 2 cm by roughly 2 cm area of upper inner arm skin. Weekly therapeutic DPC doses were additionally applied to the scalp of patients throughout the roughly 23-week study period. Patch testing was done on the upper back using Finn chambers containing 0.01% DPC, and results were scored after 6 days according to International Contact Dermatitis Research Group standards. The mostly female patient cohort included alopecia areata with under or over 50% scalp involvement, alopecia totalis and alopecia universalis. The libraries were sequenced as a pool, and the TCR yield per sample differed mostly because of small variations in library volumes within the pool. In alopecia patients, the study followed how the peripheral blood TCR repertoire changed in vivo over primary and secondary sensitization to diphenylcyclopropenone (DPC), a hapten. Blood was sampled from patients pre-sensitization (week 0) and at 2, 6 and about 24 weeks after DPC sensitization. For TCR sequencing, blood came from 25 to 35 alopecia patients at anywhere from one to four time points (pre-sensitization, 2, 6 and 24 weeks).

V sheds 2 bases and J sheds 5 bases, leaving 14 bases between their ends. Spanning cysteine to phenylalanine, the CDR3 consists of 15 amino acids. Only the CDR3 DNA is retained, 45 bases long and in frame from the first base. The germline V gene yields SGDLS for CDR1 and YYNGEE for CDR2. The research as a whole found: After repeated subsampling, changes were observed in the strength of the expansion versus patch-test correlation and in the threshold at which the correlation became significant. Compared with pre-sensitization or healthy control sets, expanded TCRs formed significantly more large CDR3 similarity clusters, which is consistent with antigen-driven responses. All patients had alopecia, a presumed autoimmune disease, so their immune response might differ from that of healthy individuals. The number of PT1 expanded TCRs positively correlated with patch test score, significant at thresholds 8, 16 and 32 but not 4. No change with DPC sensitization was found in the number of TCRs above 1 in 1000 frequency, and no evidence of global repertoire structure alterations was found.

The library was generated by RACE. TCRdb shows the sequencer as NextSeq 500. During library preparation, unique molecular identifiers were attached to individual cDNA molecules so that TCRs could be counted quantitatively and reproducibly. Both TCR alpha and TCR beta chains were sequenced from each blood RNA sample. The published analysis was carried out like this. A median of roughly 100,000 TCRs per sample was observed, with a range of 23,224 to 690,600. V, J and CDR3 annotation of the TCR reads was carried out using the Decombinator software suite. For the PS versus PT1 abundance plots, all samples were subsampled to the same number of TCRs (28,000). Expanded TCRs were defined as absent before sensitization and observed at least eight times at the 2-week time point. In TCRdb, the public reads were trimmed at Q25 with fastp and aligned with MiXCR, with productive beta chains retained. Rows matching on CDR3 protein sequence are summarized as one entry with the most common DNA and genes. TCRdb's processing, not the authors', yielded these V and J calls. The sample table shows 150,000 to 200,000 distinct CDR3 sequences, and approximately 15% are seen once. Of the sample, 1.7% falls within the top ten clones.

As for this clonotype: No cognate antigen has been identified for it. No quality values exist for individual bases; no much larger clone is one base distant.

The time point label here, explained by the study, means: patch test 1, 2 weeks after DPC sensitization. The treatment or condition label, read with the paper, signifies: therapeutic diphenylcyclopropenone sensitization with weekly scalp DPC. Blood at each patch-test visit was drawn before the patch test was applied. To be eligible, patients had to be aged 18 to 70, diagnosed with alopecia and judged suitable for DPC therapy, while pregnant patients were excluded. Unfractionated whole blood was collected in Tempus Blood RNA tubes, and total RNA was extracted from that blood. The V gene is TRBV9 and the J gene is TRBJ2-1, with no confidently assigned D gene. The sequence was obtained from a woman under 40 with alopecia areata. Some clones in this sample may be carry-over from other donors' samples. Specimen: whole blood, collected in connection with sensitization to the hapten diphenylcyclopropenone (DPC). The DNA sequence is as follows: TGTGCCAGCAGCGTCTTAGGGTCCCATGACAATGAGCAGTTCTTC. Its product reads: CASSVLGSHDNEQFF.